This TCR beta chain originates from a study of blood T cell repertoires in COVID-19. This clone has just a few counts. TCRdb's copy holds only in-frame clones and misses some; the assay was immunoSEQ multiplex PCR. Found here are more than 250,000 clones, approximately 85% of them singletons; the top ten hold roughly 2.3%. This CDR3 is 19 amino acids long. V shed 7 bases, J shed 5 bases, and the junction held 18 bases outside the gene matches. CDR1 is SGHDT and CDR2 is YYEEEE in the germline V gene. The sequence came from a man aged 25 to 40 who had recovered from COVID-19. The chain has TRBV5-6 and TRBJ2-7, with 16 bases aligning to TRBD2. Sequenced input: PBMCs or T cells enriched from blood (not recorded which). The CDR3 loop is CASELISTGTSGGADEQYF. The CDR3, as DNA: TGTGCCAGCGAGCTTATCAGTACCGGGACTAGCGGGGGGGCCGACGAGCAGTACTTC. Supplemented by reference TRBV5-6 and TRBJ2-7, the full variable domain reads DAGVTQSPTHLIKTRGQQVTLRCSPKSGHDTVSWYQQALGQGPQFIFQYYEEEERQRGNFPDRFSGHQFPNYSSELNVNALLLGDSALYLCASELISTGTSGGADEQYFGPGTRLTVT.